The sequence of this T cell receptor beta chain was determined in a study of spatial heterogeneity in lung cancer. As for this clonotype: Its antigen is still unknown.

Every cDNA TCR molecule received its own unique molecular identifier. TCRdb itself ran the 5' RACE reads through MiXCR, one entry per CDR3 protein. This sample yields 40,000 to 55,000 distinct CDR3 sequences, of which 6% to 7.5% are seen a single time; roughly two fifths belongs to the top ten. Study-wide points: At resection, ubiquitous expanded tumor TCRs appeared in blood more than at follow-up.

Trimming removed 3 bases from V and 5 bases from J; junction bases left unmatched: 12. The CDR3 loop spans 17 amino acids. CDR1 and CDR2 from the germline V gene are SGHDN and FVKESK. Time point indicated: sample taken at primary tumor resection. Unsorted whole RNA from tumor, nontumor lung or frozen PBMC underwent sequencing. Material: PBMCs, obtained at surgery. The chain uses TRBV14 and TRBJ2-2; TRBD1 agrees at 7 bases. This clonotype originated in a female donor with early-stage non-small cell lung cancer. The CDR3 sequence: CASSQFVGTENTGELFF. The CDR3 DNA follows: TGTGCCAGCAGCCAGTTTGTCGGGACAGAAAATACCGGGGAGCTGTTTTTT.